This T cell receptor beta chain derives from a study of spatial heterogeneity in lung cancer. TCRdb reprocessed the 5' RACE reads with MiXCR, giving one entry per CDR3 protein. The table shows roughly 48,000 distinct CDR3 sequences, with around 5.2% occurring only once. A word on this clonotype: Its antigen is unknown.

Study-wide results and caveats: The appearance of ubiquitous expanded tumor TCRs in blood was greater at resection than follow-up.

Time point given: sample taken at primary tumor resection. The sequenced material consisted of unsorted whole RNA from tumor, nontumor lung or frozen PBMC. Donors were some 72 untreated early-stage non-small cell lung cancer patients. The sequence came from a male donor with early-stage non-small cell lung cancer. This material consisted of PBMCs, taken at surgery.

CDR3 region: CASSYWGGADEQFF. CDR3 bases: TGTGCCAGCAGTTACTGGGGGGGGGCCGATGAGCAGTTCTTC. V is TRBV6-2 or TRBV6-3 and J is TRBJ2-1, with a weak D call TRBD2 (7 bases). Trimming left V 1 base short and J 8 bases short, with 12 bases between. This CDR3 spans 14 amino acids. CDR1 is MNHEY, CDR2 SVGEGT, per germline.